The source of this T cell receptor (beta chain) is a study of T cells in Graves' hyperthyroidism and ophthalmopathy. Study summary: Initial diagnosis, before any treatment, was when peripheral blood was collected.

Amplified TCR beta CDR3 regions came from RNA transcripts. RT-PCR in the first round (using the HTBI primer set) targeted the TCR CDR3. TCRdb analysed the multiplex PCR reads with MiXCR anew, one entry per CDR3 protein. The repertoire has 300,000 to 350,000 distinct CDR3 sequences, 15% to 20% of them found once; the top ten carry about half. The CDR3 spans 13 residues. The germline CDR1 and CDR2 sequences are GTSNPN and SVGIG (reference sequence). V was clipped by 6 bases and J by 7 bases; unmatched bases: 9. The sample holds a few counts of this clonotype. The authors deemed Graves' hyperthyroidism stable absent ophthalmopathy progression within 18 months. Orbital computed tomography, thyroid ultrasound, serum thyroxine and TRAb, and clinical symptoms together informed the diagnoses.

Material: blood. The TCR originated in a woman aged 45-65 years with Graves' hyperthyroidism. This chain joins TRBV30 and TRBJ2-1; the match to TRBD2 covers 7 bases. The CDR3 loop reads CACAWRERNEQFF. The CDR3, as DNA: TGTGCCTGCGCCTGGCGGGAGAGGAATGAGCAGTTCTTC.